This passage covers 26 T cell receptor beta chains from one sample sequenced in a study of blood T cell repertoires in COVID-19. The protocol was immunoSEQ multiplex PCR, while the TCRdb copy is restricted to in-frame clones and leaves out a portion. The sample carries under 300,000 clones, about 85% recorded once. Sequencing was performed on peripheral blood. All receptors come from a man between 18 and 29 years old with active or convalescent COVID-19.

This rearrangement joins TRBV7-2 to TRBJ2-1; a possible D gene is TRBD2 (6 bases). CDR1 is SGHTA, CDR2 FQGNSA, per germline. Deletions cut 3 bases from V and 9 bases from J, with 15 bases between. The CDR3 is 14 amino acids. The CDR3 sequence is CASSFNRRAGEQFF. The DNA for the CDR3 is TGTGCCAGCAGCTTTAACCGGAGGGCCGGTGAGCAGTTCTTC.

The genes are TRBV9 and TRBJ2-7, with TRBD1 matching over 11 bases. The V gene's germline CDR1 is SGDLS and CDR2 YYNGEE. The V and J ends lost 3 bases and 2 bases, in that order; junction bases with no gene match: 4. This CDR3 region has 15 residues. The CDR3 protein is CASSEGGQGAYEQYF. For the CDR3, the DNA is TGTGCCAGCAGCGAGGGGGGACAGGGGGCCTACGAGCAGTACTTC.

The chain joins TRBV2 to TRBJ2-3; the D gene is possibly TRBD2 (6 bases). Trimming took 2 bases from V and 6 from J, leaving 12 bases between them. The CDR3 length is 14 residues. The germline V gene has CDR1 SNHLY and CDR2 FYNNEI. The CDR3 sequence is CASSERRVGDTQYF. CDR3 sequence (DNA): TGTGCCAGCAGTGAAAGGAGGGTGGGGGATACGCAGTATTTT. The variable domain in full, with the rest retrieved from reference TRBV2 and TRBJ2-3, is EPEVTQTPSHQVTQMGQEVILRCVPISNHLYFYWYRQILGQKVEFLVSFYNNEISEKSEIFDDQFSVERPDGSNFTLKIRSTKLEDSAMYFCASSERRVGDTQYFGPGTRLTVL.

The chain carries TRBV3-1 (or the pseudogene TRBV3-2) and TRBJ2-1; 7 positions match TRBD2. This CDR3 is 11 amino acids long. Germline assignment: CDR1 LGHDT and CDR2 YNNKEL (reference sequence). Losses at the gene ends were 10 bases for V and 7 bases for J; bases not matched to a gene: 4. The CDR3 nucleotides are TGTGCCACTTCCGGGGGGAATGAGCAGTTCTTC. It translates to CATSGGNEQFF.

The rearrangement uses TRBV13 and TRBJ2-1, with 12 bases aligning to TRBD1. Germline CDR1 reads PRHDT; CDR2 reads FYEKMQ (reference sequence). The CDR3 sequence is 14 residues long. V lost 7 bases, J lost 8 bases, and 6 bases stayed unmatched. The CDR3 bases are TGTGCCAGCAAACGGGGACAGGGGGCCGATGAGCAGTTCTTC. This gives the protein CASKRGQGADEQFF.

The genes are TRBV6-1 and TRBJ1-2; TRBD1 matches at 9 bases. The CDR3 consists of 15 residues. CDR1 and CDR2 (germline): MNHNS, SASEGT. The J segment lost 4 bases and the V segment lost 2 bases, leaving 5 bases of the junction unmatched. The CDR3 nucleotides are TGTGCCAGCAGTGAATCACAGGGGGCGAGCTATGGCTACACCTTC. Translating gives CASSESQGASYGYTF.

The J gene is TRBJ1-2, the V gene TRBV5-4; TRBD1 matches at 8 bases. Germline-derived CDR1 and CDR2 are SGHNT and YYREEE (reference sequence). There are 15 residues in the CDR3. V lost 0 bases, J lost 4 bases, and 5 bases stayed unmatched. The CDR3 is CASSLGSGGGYGYTF. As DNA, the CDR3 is TGTGCCAGCAGCTTGGGGTCAGGGGGCGGCTATGGCTACACCTTC.

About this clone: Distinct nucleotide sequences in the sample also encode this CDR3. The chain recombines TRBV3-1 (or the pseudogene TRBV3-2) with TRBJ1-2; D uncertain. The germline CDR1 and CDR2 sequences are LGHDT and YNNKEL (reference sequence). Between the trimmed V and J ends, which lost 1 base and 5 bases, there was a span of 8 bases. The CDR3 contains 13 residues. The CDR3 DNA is TGTGCCAGCAGCCAAGGGGGAGGGTATGGCTACACCTTC. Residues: CASSQGGGYGYTF.

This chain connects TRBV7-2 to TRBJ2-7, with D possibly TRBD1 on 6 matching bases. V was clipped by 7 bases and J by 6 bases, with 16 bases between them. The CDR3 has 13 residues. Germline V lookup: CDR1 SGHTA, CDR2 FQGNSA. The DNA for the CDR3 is TGTGCCAGCATGAACAGACAGGCGGCCGAGCAGTACTTC. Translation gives CASMNRQAAEQYF.

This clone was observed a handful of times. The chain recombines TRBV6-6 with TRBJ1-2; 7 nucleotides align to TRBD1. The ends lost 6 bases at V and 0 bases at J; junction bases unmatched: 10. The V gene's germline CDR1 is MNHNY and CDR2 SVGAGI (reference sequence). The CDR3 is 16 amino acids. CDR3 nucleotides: TGTGCCAGCAGAACCCCTAAGGGGGCCTCTAACTATGGCTACACCTTC. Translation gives CASRTPKGASNYGYTF.

The CDR3, as DNA: TGTGCCTGGAGAACTAGCGGGGTCACCCAGTTCTTC. Its translation is CAWRTSGVTQFF. The chain has TRBV30 and TRBJ2-1; 10 bases match TRBD2. J was trimmed by 13 bases and V by 3 bases; bases with no gene match: 6. Germline V gene data show CDR1 as GTSNPN and CDR2 as SVGIG (reference sequence). This CDR3 is 12 amino acids long.

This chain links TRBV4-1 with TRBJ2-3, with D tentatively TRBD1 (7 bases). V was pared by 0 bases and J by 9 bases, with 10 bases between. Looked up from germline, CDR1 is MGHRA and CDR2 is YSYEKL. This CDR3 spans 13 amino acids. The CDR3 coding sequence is TGCGCCAGCAGCCAAGAGGAGGGGGCGACGCAGTATTTT. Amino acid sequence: CASSQEEGATQYF.

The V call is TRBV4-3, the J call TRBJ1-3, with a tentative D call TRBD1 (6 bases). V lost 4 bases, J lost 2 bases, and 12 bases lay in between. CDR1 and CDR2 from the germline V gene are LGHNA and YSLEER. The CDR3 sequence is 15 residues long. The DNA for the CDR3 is TGCGCCAGCAGCCTTAAGGGGGGGACTGGAAACACCATATATTTT. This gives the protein CASSLKGGTGNTIYF.

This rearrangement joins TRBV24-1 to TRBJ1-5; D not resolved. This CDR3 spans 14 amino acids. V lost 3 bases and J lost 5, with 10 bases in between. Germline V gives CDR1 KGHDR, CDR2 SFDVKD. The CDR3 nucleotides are TGTGCCACCAGTGATAGTGAGGGAGATCAGCCCCAGCATTTT. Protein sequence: CATSDSEGDQPQHF.

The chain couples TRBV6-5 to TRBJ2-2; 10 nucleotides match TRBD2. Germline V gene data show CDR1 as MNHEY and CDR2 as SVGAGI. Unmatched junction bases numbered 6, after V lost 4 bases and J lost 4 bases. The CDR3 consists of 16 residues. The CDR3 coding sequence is TGTGCCAGCAGTTTTTTGACTAGCGGGCCCACCGGGGAGCTGTTTTTT. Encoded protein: CASSFLTSGPTGELFF.

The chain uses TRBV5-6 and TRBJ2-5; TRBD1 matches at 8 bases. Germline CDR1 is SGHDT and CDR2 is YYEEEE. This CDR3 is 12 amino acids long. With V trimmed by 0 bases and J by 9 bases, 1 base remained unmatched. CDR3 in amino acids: CASSLVQGAQYF. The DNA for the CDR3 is TGTGCCAGCAGCTTGGTACAGGGGGCCCAGTACTTC.

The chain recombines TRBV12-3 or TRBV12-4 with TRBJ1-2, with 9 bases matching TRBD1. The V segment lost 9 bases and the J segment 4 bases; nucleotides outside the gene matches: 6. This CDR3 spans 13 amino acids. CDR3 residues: CARYRGQCYGYTF. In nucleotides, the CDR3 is TGTGCCAGGTACAGGGGGCAATGCTATGGCTACACCTTC.

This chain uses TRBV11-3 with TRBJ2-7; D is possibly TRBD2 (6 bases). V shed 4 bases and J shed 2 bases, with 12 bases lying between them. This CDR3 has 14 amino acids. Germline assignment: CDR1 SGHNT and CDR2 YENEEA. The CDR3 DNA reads TGTGCCAGCAGCTATAGCGGTTCAACCTACGAGCAGTACTTC. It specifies CASSYSGSTYEQYF.

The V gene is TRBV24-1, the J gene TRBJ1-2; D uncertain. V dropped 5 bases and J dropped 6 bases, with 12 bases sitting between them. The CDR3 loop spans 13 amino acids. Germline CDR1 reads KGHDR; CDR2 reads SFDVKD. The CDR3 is CATSGSGSNGYTF. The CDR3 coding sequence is TGTGCCACCAGTGGTTCGGGGTCCAATGGCTACACCTTC.

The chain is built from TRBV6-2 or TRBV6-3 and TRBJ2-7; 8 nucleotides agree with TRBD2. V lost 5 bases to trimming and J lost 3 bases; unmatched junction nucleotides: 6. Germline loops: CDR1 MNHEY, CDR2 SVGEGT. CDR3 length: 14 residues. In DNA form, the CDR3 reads TGTGCCAGCAGTAGCGGGGGAGTCGGCTACGAGCAGTACTTC. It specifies CASSSGGVGYEQYF.

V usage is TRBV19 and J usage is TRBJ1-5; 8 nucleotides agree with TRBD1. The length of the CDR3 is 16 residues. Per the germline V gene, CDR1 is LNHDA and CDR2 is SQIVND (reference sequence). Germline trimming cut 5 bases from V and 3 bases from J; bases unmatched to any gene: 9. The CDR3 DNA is TGTGCCAGTAGTTACCGTCGGGACAGGCACAATCAGCCCCAGCATTTT. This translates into CASSYRRDRHNQPQHF. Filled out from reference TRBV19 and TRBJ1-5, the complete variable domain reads DGGITQSPKYLFRKEGQNVTLSCEQNLNHDAMYWYRQDPGQGLRLIYYSQIVNDFQKGDIAEGYSVSREKKESFPLTVTSAQKNPTAFYLCASSYRRDRHNQPQHFGDGTRLSIL.

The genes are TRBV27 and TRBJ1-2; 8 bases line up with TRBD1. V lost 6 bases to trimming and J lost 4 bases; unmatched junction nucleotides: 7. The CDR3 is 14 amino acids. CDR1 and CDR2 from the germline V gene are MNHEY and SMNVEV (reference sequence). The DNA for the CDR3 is TGTGCCAGCAGACCAGGGGGCGCGGGCTATGGCTACACCTTC. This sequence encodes CASRPGGAGYGYTF.

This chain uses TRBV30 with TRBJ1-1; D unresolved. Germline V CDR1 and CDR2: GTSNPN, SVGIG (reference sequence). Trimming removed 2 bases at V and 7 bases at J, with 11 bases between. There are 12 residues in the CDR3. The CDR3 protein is CAWSLPESEAFF. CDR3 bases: TGTGCCTGGAGTCTACCCGAAAGTGAAGCTTTCTTT.

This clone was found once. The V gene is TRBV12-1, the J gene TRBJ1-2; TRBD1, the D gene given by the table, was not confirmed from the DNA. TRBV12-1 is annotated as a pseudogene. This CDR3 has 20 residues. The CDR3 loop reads CASSFAIYGAACLVIYGYTF. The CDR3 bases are TGTGCCAGCAGCTTTGCAATCTATGGGGCAGCTTGCTTGGTTATCTATGGCTACACCTTC.

This chain's CDR3 is CASSLAGSTGELFF. Here the CDR3 DNA reads TGTGCCAGCAGCTTGGCCGGGAGTACCGGGGAGCTGTTTTTT. The rearrangement joins TRBV5-4 to TRBJ2-2; possible D gene TRBD2, 6 bases. Germline CDR1 is SGHNT and CDR2 is YYREEE (reference sequence). This CDR3 is 14 amino acids long. V was pared by 0 bases and J by 5 bases, with 8 bases between. The entire variable domain, with the rest obtained from reference TRBV5-4 and TRBJ2-2, is as follows: ETGVTQSPTHLIKTRGQQVTLRCSSQSGHNTVSWYQQALGQGPQFIFQYYREEENGRGNFPPRFSGLQFPNYSSELNVNALELDDSALYLCASSLAGSTGELFFGEGSRLTVL.

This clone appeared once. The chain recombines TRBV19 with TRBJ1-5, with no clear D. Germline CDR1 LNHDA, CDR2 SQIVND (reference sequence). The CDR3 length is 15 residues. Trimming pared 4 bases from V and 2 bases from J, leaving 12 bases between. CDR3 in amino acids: CASSSSGSGNQPQHF. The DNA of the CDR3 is TGTGCCAGTAGTAGTTCGGGGTCGGGCAATCAGCCCCAGCATTTT.